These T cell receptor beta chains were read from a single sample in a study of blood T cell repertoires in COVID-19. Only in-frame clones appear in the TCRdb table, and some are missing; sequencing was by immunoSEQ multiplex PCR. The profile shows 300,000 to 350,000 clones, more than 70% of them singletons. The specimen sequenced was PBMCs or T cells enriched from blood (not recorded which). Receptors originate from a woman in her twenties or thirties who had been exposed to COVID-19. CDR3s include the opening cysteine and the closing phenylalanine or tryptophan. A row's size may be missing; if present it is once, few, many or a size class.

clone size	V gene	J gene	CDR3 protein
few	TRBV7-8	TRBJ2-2	CASSLPGTGEAGELFF
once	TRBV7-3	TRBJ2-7	CASSPTPPGLPAYEQYF
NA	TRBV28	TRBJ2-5	CASSRGPNQETQYF
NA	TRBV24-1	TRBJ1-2	CATSDLYGDGYTF
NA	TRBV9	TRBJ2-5	CASSVFSGRETQYF
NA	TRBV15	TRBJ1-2	CATSSDQGGEYYTF
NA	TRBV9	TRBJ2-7	CASSPGTSGRGYEQYF
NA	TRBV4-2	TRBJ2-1	CASSQGGADNEQFF
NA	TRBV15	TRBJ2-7	CATSGGTGSTYEQYF
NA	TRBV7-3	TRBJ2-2	CASSLNRADTYTGELFF
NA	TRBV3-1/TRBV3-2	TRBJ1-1	CASSPQSQRTEAFF
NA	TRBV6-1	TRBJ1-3	CASSDDSSSGNTIYF
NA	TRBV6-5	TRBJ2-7	CASSYSSSYEQYF
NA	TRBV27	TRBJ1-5	CASSLRTGFSNQPQHF
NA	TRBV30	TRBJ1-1	CAWSPQGAAEAFF
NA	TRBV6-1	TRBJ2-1	CASSELAGGRNEQFF
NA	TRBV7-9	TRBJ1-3	CASSPRGTAGNTIYF
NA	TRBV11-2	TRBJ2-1	CASSFPTGYNEQFF
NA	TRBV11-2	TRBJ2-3	CASSLWSTDTQYF
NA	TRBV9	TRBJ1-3	CASSVEPADRVVGNTIYF
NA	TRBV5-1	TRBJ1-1	CASSLGTTGTVTFGAFF
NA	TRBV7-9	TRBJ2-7	CASSLVGQVNEQYF
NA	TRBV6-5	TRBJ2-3	CASSTPGDTQYF
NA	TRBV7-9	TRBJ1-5	CASSPDGGLSNQPQHF
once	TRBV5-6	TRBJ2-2	CASSPMGRVNTGELFF
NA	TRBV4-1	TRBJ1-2	CASSQEMRESGYTF
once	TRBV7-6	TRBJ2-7	CASSPGTSGSPYEQYF
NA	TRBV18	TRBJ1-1	CASSPNTAGLRSNTEAFF
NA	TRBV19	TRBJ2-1	CASSIDLTGGGNEQFF
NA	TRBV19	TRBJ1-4	CASRGQGNEKLFF
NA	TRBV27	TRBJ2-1	CASSPSLVPYNEQFF
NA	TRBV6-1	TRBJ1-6	CASSDGTENSPLHF
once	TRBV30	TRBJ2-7	CAWGQGYEQYF
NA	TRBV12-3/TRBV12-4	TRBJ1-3	CASSLSGNTIYF
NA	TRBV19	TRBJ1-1	CASSRRREVNTEAFF
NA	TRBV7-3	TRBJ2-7	CASSLKSLHEQYF
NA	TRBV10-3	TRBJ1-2	CAITAGTGGGGYGYTF
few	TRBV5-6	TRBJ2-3	CASSTPGLANTDTQYF
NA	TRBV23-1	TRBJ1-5	CASSQSLTPSWSYSNQPQHF
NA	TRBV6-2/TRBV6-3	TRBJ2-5	CASSYWRGPQTQYF
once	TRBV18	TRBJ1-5	CASSPPGGREPQHF
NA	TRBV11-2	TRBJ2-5	CASSFFQSQETQYF
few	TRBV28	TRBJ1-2	CASSSPAKTGGYTF
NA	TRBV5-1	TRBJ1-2	CASSPWLLYGYTF
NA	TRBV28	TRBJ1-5	CASRSDRAGQPQHF
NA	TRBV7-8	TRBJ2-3	CASSHGLGTDTQYF
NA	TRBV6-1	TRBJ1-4	CASSEQGLNEKLFF
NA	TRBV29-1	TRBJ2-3	CSVEEGLAGLGVGTDTQYF